The clone carrying this T cell receptor (delta chain) ranks as medium-sized. V lost 0 bases and J lost 6; bases outside the gene matches: 11. Germline CDR1 reads GEAIGNYY; CDR2 reads EKD. CDR3 length equals 17 residues. The sample comes from a study of gamma-delta chains in newborns, infants, children. About the research overall: Microbial exposure reportedly drives polyclonal innate γδ T cell expansion after birth.

With CATT, TCRdb re-called clones from the reads. There are 9,200 or so delta-chain clones in the sample; 22% occur only once, and less than 5.5% lies in the top ten. The receptor was derived from a child who was a newborn, infant or young child, either healthy, febrile or measles-vaccinated (not recorded which). The chain uses TRDV2 and TRDJ1, with 11 bases fitting TRDD3. Sequenced sample: blood. CDR3 loop: CACDTFPLGDTSNKLIF. CDR3 DNA sequence: TGTGCCTGTGACACCTTCCCGCTGGGGGATACCTCGAATAAACTCATCTTT.